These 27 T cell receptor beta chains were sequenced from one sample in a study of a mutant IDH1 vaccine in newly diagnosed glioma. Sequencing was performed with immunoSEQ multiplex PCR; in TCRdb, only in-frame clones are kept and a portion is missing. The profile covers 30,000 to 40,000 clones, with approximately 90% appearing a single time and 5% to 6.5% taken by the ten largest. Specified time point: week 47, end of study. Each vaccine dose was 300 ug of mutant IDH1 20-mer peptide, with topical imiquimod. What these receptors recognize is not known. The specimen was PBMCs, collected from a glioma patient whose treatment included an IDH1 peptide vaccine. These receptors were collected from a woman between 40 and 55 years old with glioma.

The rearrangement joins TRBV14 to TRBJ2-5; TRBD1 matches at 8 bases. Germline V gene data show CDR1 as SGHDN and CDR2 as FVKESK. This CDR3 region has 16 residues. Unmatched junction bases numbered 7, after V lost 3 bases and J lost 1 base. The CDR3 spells CASSQKDRDTQETQYF. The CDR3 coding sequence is TGTGCCAGCAGCCAGAAGGACAGGGACACCCAAGAGACCCAGTACTTC. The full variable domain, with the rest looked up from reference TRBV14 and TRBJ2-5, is EAGVTQFPSHSVIEKGQTVTLRCDPISGHDNLYWYRRVMGKEIKFLLHFVKESKQDESGMPNNRFLAERTGGTYSTLKVQPAELEDSGVYFCASSQKDRDTQETQYFGPGTRLLVL.

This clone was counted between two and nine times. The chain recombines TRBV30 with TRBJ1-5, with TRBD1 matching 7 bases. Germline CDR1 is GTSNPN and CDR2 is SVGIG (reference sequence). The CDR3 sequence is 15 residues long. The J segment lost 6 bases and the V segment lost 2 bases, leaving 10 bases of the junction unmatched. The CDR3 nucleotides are TGTGCCTGGAGTAGTAATAATTACAGGGGTCAGCCCCAGCATTTT. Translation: CAWSSNNYRGQPQHF.

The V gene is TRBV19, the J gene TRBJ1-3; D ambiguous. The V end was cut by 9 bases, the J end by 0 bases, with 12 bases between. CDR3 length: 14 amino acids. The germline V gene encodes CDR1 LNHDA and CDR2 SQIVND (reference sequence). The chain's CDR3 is CASHPSDSGNTIYF. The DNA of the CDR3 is TGTGCCAGCCATCCGTCTGACTCTGGAAACACCATATATTTT.

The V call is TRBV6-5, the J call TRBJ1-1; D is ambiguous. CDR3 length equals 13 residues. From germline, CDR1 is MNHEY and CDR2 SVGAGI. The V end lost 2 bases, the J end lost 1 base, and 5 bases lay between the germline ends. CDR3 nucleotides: TGTGCCAGCAGTTACAACCAGAACACTGAAGCTTTCTTT. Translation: CASSYNQNTEAFF.

The CDR3 DNA is TGTGCCAGCAGTTTGGTCGGCGCACCCACTAATGAAAAACTGTTTTTT. It codes for CASSLVGAPTNEKLFF. The chain is built from TRBV28 and TRBJ1-4; D is undetermined. The CDR3 is 16 residues long. V gave up 3 bases and J gave up 2 bases, with 13 bases separating them. Germline CDR1 reads MDHEN; CDR2 reads SYDVKM.

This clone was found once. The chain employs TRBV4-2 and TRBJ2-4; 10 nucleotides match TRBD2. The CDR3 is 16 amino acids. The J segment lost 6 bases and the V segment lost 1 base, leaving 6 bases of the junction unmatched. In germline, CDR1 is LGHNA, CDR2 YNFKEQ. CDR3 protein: CASSQVGSGGLNIQYF. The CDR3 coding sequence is TGTGCCAGCAGCCAAGTCGGTAGCGGGGGGTTAAACATTCAGTACTTC.

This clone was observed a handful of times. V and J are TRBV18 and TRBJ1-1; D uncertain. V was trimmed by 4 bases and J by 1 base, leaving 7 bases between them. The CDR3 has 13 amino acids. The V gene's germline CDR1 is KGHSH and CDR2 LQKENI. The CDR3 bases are TGTGCCAGCTCACTAAGAGAGAACACTGAAGCTTTCTTT. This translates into CASSLRENTEAFF. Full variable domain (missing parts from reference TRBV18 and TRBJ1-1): NAGVMQNPRHLVRRRGQEARLRCSPMKGHSHVYWYRQLPEEGLKFMVYLQKENIIDESGMPKERFSAEFPKEGPSILRIQQVVRGDSAAYFCASSLRENTEAFFGQGTRLTVV.

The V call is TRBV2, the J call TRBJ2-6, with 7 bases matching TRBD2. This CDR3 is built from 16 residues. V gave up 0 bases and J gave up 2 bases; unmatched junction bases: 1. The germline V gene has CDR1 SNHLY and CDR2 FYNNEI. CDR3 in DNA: TGTGCCAGCAGTGAAGCGGGGGGGGCTGGGGCCAACGTCCTGACTTTC. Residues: CASSEAGGAGANVLTF.

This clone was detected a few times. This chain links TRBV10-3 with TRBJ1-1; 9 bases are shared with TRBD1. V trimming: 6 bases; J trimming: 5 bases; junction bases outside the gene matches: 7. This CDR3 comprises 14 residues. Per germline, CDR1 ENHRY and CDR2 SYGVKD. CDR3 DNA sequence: TGTGCCATCAGGGGCGGACAGGGGAAGACTGAAGCTTTCTTT. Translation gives CAIRGGQGKTEAFF.

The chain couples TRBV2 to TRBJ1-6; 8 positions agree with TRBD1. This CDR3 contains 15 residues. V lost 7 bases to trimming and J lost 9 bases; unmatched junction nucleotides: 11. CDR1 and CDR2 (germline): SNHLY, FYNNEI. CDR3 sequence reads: CASKGGQGAFSPLHF. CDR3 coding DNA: TGTGCCAGCAAGGGCGGGCAGGGGGCTTTTTCACCCCTCCACTTT.

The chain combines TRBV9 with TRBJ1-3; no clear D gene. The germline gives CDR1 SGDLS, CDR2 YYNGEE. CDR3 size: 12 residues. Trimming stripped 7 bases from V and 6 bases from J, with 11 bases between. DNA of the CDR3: TGTGCCAGCTCCAAGGGTTTAAACACCATATATTTT. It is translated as CASSKGLNTIYF.

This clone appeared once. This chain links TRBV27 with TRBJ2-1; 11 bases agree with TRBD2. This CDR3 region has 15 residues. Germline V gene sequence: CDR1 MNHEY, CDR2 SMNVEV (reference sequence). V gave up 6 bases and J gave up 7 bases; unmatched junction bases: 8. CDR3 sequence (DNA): TGTGCCAGCAGCCTTCAACTAGCGGGAGTAAATGAGCAGTTCTTC. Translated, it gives CASSLQLAGVNEQFF.

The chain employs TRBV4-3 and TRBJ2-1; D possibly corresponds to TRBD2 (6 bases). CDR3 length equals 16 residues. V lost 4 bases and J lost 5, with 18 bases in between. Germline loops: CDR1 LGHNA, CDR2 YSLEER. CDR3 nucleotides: TGCGCCAGCAGCCCCGGACGCGGTAGCGGCAACAATGAGCAGTTCTTC. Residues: CASSPGRGSGNNEQFF.

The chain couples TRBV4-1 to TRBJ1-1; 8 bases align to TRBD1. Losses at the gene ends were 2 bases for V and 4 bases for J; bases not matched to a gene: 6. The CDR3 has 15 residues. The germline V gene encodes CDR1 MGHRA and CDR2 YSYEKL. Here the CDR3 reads CASSQFPGTGTEAFF. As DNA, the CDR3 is TGCGCCAGCAGCCAATTCCCAGGGACAGGCACTGAAGCTTTCTTT.

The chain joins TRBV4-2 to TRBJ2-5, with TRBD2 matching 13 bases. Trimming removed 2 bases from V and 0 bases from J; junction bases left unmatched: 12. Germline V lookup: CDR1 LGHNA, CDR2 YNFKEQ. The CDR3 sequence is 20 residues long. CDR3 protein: CASSQPWTSGGTMYQETQYF. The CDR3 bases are TGTGCCAGCAGCCAACCATGGACTAGCGGGGGAACAATGTACCAAGAGACCCAGTACTTC.

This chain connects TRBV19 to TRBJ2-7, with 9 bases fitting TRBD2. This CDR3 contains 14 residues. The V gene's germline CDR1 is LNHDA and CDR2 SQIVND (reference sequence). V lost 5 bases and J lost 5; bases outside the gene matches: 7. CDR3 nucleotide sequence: TGTGCCAGTAGTCCGTTTAGCGGGAGAAACGAGCAGTACTTC. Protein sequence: CASSPFSGRNEQYF. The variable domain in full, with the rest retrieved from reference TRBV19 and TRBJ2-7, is DGGITQSPKYLFRKEGQNVTLSCEQNLNHDAMYWYRQDPGQGLRLIYYSQIVNDFQKGDIAEGYSVSREKKESFPLTVTSAQKNPTAFYLCASSPFSGRNEQYFGPGTRLTVT.

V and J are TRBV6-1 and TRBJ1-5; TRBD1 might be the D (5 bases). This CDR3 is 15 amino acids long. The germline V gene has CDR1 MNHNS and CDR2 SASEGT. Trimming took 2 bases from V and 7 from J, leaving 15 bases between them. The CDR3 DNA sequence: TGTGCCAGCAGTGAACCCAGGGCTTTAGGGCAGCCCCAGCATTTT. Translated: CASSEPRALGQPQHF.

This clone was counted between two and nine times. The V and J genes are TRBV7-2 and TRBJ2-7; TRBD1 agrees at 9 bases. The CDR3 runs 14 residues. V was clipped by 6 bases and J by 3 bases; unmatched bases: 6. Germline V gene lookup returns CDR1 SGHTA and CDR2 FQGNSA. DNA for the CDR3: TGTGCCAGCAGACCTAGGACAGGGGTCTACGAGCAGTACTTC. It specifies CASRPRTGVYEQYF.

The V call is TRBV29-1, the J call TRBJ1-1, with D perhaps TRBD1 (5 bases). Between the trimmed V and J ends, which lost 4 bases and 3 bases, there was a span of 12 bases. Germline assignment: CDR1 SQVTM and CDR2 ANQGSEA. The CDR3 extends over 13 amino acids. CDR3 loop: CSVGPGGYTEAFF. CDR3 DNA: TGCAGCGTTGGTCCTGGGGGTTACACTGAAGCTTTCTTT.

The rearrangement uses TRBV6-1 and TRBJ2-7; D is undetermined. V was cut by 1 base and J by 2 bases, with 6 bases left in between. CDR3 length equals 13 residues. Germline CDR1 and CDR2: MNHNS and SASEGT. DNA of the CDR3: TGTGCCAGCAGTGAAGGACTCACCTACGAGCAGTACTTC. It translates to CASSEGLTYEQYF.

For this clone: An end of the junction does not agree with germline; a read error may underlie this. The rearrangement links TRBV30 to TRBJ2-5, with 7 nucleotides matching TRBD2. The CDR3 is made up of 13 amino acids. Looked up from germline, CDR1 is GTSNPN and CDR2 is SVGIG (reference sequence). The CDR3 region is CAGRAGPGETQYF. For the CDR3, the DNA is TGTGCCGGGAGGGCAGGGCCGGGGGAGACCCAGTACTTC.

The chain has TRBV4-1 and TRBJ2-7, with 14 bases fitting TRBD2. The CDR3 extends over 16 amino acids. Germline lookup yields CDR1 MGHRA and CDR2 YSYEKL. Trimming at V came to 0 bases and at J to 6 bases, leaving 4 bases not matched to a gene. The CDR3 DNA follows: TGCGCCAGCAGCCAAGAGGGACTAGCGGGAGTCCTCGAGCAGTACTTC. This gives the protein CASSQEGLAGVLEQYF.

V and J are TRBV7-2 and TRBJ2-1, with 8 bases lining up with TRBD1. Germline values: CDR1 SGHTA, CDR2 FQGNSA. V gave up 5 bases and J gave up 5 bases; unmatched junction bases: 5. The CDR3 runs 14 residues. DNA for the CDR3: TGTGCCAGCAGCATTCGGACAGGGAACAATGAGCAGTTCTTC. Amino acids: CASSIRTGNNEQFF.

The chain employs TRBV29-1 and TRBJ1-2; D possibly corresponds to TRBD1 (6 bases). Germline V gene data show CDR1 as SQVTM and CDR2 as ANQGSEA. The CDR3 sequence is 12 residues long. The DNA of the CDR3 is TGCACCGCCCGGGACACCTACTATGGCTACACCTTC. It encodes CTARDTYYGYTF.

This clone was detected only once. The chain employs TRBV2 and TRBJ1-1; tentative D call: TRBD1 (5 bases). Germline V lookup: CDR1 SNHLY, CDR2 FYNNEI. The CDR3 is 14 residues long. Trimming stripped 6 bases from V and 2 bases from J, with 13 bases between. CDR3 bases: TGTGCCAGCAGGCTCAGGGACGCAAACACTGAAGCTTTCTTT. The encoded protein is CASRLRDANTEAFF. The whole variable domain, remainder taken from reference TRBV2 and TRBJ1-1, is EPEVTQTPSHQVTQMGQEVILRCVPISNHLYFYWYRQILGQKVEFLVSFYNNEISEKSEIFDDQFSVERPDGSNFTLKIRSTKLEDSAMYFCASRLRDANTEAFFGQGTRLTVV.

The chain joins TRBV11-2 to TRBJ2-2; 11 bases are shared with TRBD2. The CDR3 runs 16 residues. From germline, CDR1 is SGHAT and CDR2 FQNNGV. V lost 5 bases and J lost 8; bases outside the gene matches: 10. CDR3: CASSDPTSGRRGELFF. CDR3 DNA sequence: TGTGCCAGCAGCGACCCAACTAGCGGGAGAAGGGGGGAGCTGTTTTTT.

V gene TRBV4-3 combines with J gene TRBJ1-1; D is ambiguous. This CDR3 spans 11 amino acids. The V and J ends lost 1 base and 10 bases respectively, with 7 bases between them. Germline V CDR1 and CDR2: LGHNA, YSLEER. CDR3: CASSQGGVAFF. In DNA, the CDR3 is TGCGCCAGCAGCCAAGGAGGCGTAGCTTTCTTT.